This T cell receptor beta chain appears in the sequencing data of a study of cytomegalovirus exposure and HLA in healthy donors. Study-wide points: In most subjects, TCR beta sequences reportedly gave accurate predictions of HLA-A and HLA-B alleles.

For this clone: Its matching antigen is unknown.

Vbeta (60) and Jbeta (13) primers were used in the PCR. Using immunoSEQ multiplex PCR, the repertoire was profiled, and TCRdb retains in-frame clones only, with some absent. The sample has 100,000 to 120,000 clones; 65% to 85% are singletons. The germline V gene encodes CDR1 SGHTA and CDR2 FQGNSA. CDR3 length: 14 residues. With 3 bases removed from V and 1 base from J, the gap between germline ends came to 9 bases. Everyone who donated was a healthy bone marrow donor. The sequencing input was PBMCs. This sequence joins TRBV7-2 and TRBJ1-1, with D unresolved. This clonotype originated in a woman aged 25 to 39 in good health and CMV-seropositive. The chain's CDR3 is CASSFFTANTEAFF. The CDR3 DNA follows: TGTGCCAGCAGCTTCTTCACAGCGAACACTGAAGCTTTCTTT.